This is a list of T cell receptor beta chains from one sample in a study of PD-1 blockade in mismatch repair-deficient tumors. TCRdb's table, derived via immunoSEQ multiplex PCR, lists solely in-frame clones and lacks some. Among 130,000 or so clones listed, approximately 86% were seen once. The material was peripheral blood, obtained 44 weeks after starting pembrolizumab. The receptors come from an adult with mismatch repair-deficient cancer. The CDR3 runs from the conserved cysteine through the conserved F or W. The D gene is left open where the match is weak. Clone size is shown for a subset of rows, as once, few, many or a class of expanded clone.

J gene: TRBJ2-1
V gene: TRBV19
D gene: TRBD1
clone size: .
CDR3 DNA: TGTGCCAGTAGCCGTTCCAGGGGGCGTTCCTACAATGAGCAGTTCTTC
CDR3 protein: CASSRSRGRSYNEQFF

J gene: TRBJ2-7
V gene: TRBV29-1
D gene: TRBD2
clone size: .
CDR3 DNA: TGCAGCGTTGTTCCGGGAGGGTGGTACGAGCAGTACTTC
CDR3 protein: CSVVPGGWYEQYF

J gene: TRBJ2-2
V gene: TRBV19
D gene: .
clone size: .
CDR3 DNA: TGTGCCAGTAGTCTAGGGGGTCCTGGGGAGCTGTTTTTT
CDR3 protein: CASSLGGPGELFF

J gene: TRBJ2-7
V gene: TRBV5-5
D gene: .
clone size: .
CDR3 DNA: TGTGCCAGCAGTCGCCTTCAGAGCCCGCCCTCCTACGAGCAGTACTTC
CDR3 protein: CASSRLQSPPSYEQYF

J gene: TRBJ1-1
V gene: TRBV7-9
D gene: .
clone size: .
CDR3 DNA: TGTGTCGGAGCACCCAGGAACACTGAAGCTTTCTTT
CDR3 protein: CVGAPRNTEAFF

J gene: TRBJ2-5
V gene: TRBV2
D gene: .
clone size: .
CDR3 DNA: TGTGCATCCACGTCGGGGAGTTCAAATCAAGAGACCCAGTACTTC
CDR3 protein: CASTSGSSNQETQYF

J gene: TRBJ2-3
V gene: TRBV5-1
D gene: .
clone size: .
CDR3 DNA: TGCGCCAGCAGGGTGGGGTCGGGAGATACGCAGTATTTT
CDR3 protein: CASRVGSGDTQYF

J gene: TRBJ2-5
V gene: TRBV11-3
D gene: TRBD1
clone size: .
CDR3 DNA: TGTGCCAGCAGCCAGGACAGGGGGACCCAGTACTTC
CDR3 protein: CASSQDRGTQYF

J gene: TRBJ2-3
V gene: TRBV7-2
D gene: .
clone size: .
CDR3 DNA: TGTGCCAGCAGCTCGACATCGGGCCCGACAGATACGCAGTATTTT
CDR3 protein: CASSSTSGPTDTQYF

J gene: TRBJ1-6
V gene: TRBV27
D gene: TRBD1
clone size: .
CDR3 DNA: TGTGCCAGCAGTTTCCGAGGGACAGTCTTTTATTCACCCCTCCACTTT
CDR3 protein: CASSFRGTVFYSPLHF

J gene: TRBJ2-3
V gene: TRBV30
D gene: .
clone size: .
CDR3 DNA: TGTGCCTGGAGTGTACTCGCGGATACGCAGTATTTT
CDR3 protein: CAWSVLADTQYF

J gene: TRBJ2-1
V gene: TRBV28
D gene: .
clone size: .
CDR3 DNA: TGTGCCAGCAGTTTCGGACGGAAAGGGGGTCCGGGCTATTACAATGAGCAGTTCTTC
CDR3 protein: CASSFGRKGGPGYYNEQFF

J gene: TRBJ1-5
V gene: TRBV28
D gene: .
clone size: .
CDR3 DNA: TGTGCCGTGACGGGCCCTCATCAGCCCCAGCATTTT
CDR3 protein: CAVTGPHQPQHF

J gene: TRBJ2-7
V gene: TRBV4-2
D gene: TRBD2
clone size: .
CDR3 DNA: TGTGCCAGCAGCCCCTTCGGGGGGGCTTCCTCCTACGAGCAGTACTTC
CDR3 protein: CASSPFGGASSYEQYF

J gene: TRBJ2-7
V gene: TRBV28
D gene: .
clone size: .
CDR3 DNA: TGTGCCAGCAGTCCTGGACAGTCCTACGAGCAGTACTTC
CDR3 protein: CASSPGQSYEQYF

J gene: TRBJ1-1
V gene: TRBV5-1
D gene: .
clone size: .
CDR3 DNA: TGCGCCAGCAGCCAAGCTCCGAACACTGAAGCTTTCTTT
CDR3 protein: CASSQAPNTEAFF

J gene: TRBJ1-2
V gene: TRBV6-5
D gene: .
clone size: few
CDR3 DNA: TGTGCCAGCAGTTCTAGGGATGGCTACACCTTC
CDR3 protein: CASSSRDGYTF

J gene: TRBJ2-3
V gene: TRBV5-1
D gene: .
clone size: once
CDR3 DNA: TGCGCCAGCAGCTTGGAAGGCTACACAGATACGCAGTATTTT
CDR3 protein: CASSLEGYTDTQYF

J gene: TRBJ2-1
V gene: TRBV14
D gene: .
clone size: .
CDR3 DNA: TGTGCCAGCAGCCAAGCGGTCTCCTACAATGAGCAGTTCTTC
CDR3 protein: CASSQAVSYNEQFF

J gene: TRBJ1-5
V gene: TRBV10-3
D gene: .
clone size: .
CDR3 DNA: TGTGCCACCGGGGGGGATCAGCCCCAGCATTTT
CDR3 protein: CATGGDQPQHF

J gene: TRBJ2-6
V gene: TRBV4-3
D gene: .
clone size: .
CDR3 DNA: TGCGCCAGCAGCCAATCTGACACAGGGTTTTCGGGGGCCAACGTCCTGACTTTC
CDR3 protein: CASSQSDTGFSGANVLTF

J gene: TRBJ2-7
V gene: TRBV28
D gene: .
clone size: once
CDR3 DNA: TGTGCCAGCAGCATCGGAGGGGTGGGGGGCGAGCAGTACTTC
CDR3 protein: CASSIGGVGGEQYF

J gene: TRBJ1-2
V gene: TRBV12-5
D gene: TRBD1
clone size: .
CDR3 DNA: TGTGCTAGTGGTCCGAACAGGGGCCGTGGCTACACCTTC
CDR3 protein: CASGPNRGRGYTF

J gene: TRBJ1-5
V gene: TRBV2
D gene: TRBD1
clone size: .
CDR3 DNA: TGTGCCAGCCCTCAGGGGGCCGGTCAGCCCCAGCATTTT
CDR3 protein: CASPQGAGQPQHF

J gene: TRBJ2-3
V gene: TRBV5-6
D gene: .
clone size: .
CDR3 DNA: TGTGCCAGCAGCTTGGGCGGGGCAGATACGCAGTATTTT
CDR3 protein: CASSLGGADTQYF

J gene: TRBJ1-3
V gene: TRBV4-1
D gene: .
clone size: once
CDR3 DNA: TGCGCCAGCAGCCAAGAGCGTTGGGTCAGTTCCGGAAACACCATATATTTT
CDR3 protein: CASSQERWVSSGNTIYF

J gene: TRBJ2-7
V gene: TRBV7-9
D gene: TRBD1
clone size: few
CDR3 DNA: TGTGCCAGCAGTGTTACGGAGGGACAGGGGGCGACTGCATACTACGAGCAGTACTTC
CDR3 protein: CASSVTEGQGATAYYEQYF

J gene: TRBJ2-3
V gene: TRBV4-3
D gene: .
clone size: .
CDR3 DNA: TGCGCCAGCAGCCAAGGAATGGTACCCACAGATACGCAGTATTTT
CDR3 protein: CASSQGMVPTDTQYF

J gene: TRBJ2-3
V gene: TRBV6-1
D gene: TRBD2
clone size: .
CDR3 DNA: TGTGCCAGCACATGGGCGGGAGGGACAGATACGCAGTATTTT
CDR3 protein: CASTWAGGTDTQYF

J gene: TRBJ1-1
V gene: TRBV25-1
D gene: .
clone size: .
CDR3 DNA: TGTGCCAGCAGCCAGTTCGGGGGTACTGAAGCTTTCTTT
CDR3 protein: CASSQFGGTEAFF

J gene: TRBJ1-1
V gene: TRBV6-1
D gene: TRBD1
clone size: .
CDR3 DNA: TGTGCCAGCAGTATACGGACAGGGGAGGCCACTGAAGCTTTCTTT
CDR3 protein: CASSIRTGEATEAFF

J gene: TRBJ2-7
V gene: TRBV9
D gene: .
clone size: .
CDR3 DNA: TGTGCCAGCAGCGTAGCCGCAGGTTACTCCTACGAGCAGTACTTC
CDR3 protein: CASSVAAGYSYEQYF

J gene: TRBJ2-7
V gene: TRBV10-3
D gene: TRBD2
clone size: .
CDR3 DNA: TGTGCCATCAGTGATCCTAGCGGGAGACCCTACGAGCAGTACTTC
CDR3 protein: CAISDPSGRPYEQYF

J gene: TRBJ1-2
V gene: TRBV12-5
D gene: .
clone size: .
CDR3 DNA: TGTGCTAGTGGTTTAATCGCAGGACCGGTTGATGGCTACACCTTC
CDR3 protein: CASGLIAGPVDGYTF

J gene: TRBJ2-7
V gene: TRBV18
D gene: TRBD1
clone size: .
CDR3 DNA: TGTGCCAGCTCACCTCGACCTCTCGGGACAGCGCTTTCCTACGAGCAGTACTTC
CDR3 protein: CASSPRPLGTALSYEQYF

J gene: TRBJ1-2
V gene: TRBV28
D gene: TRBD1
clone size: few
CDR3 DNA: TGTGCCAGCATTAGGACAGGGGGCAACGGCTACACCTTC
CDR3 protein: CASIRTGGNGYTF

J gene: TRBJ2-7
V gene: TRBV6-1
D gene: TRBD1
clone size: .
CDR3 DNA: TGTGCCAGCAGTGAAGCGCCGGGACAGGGTTACGAGCAGTACTTC
CDR3 protein: CASSEAPGQGYEQYF

J gene: TRBJ2-1
V gene: TRBV11-2
D gene: TRBD1
clone size: .
CDR3 DNA: TGTGCCAGCAGCTTGGACAGGGGCTCCTACAATGAGCAGTTCTTC
CDR3 protein: CASSLDRGSYNEQFF

J gene: TRBJ2-2
V gene: TRBV21-1
D gene: .
clone size: .
CDR3 DNA: TGTGCCAGCATCCCCAACACCGGGGAGCTGTTTTTT
CDR3 protein: CASIPNTGELFF

J gene: TRBJ2-7
V gene: TRBV12-5
D gene: .
clone size: .
CDR3 DNA: TGTGCTAGTGGTCCTAATGCGGGCTACGAGCAGTACTTC
CDR3 protein: CASGPNAGYEQYF